This T cell receptor (beta chain) is from a study of regulatory T cells in long-lasting Graves disease (dated by TCRdb to the early 2020s). Context from the whole study: Persistent Graves' disease was defined as antithyroid drug treatment for over 5 years with persistently positive TSH receptor autoantibodies. TCR sequencing covered about 13 persistent and roughly 20 newly diagnosed Graves' disease patients, around 35 samples in total. Antithyroid drugs had been taken for roughly 10 years on average by persistent Graves' disease patients in the clinical cohort. Patients with persistent Graves' disease were compared with patients with newly diagnosed Graves' disease using TCR sequencing and RNA sequencing of peripheral blood. The study was conducted in China and was registered as a clinical trial. Study-level results and caveats: As a limitation, the authors acknowledged that the small sample size may reduce accuracy. Only the TCR beta chain was sequenced and analyzed. Only peripheral blood was studied, because thyroid tissue, the primary lesion, was inaccessible. Compared with newly diagnosed patients, patients with persistent Graves' disease had lower TCR Shannon entropy and fewer highly expanded clones, which suggests clonal expansion. Persistent patients shared more public clonotypes among themselves (fewer than 3,000) than newly diagnosed patients did (approximately 970). Persistent disease showed preferential use of TRBV28, TRBJ1-2 and TRBJ2-5, whereas newly diagnosed disease favored TRBV20-1 and TRBJ2-1.

Reading the label with the study, this specimen's time point is: persistent/refractory GD, antithyroid drugs over 5 years with positive TRAb. RNA was extracted from PBMCs in TRIzol for both TCR sequencing and RNA sequencing. The diagnosis of Graves' disease followed American Thyroid Association guidelines. Patients were recruited from an endocrinology department in Xi'an, China. Each patient gave roughly 10 milliliters of peripheral blood, collected in an EDTA anticoagulant tube. Ficoll Paque Plus density gradient separation was used to isolate PBMCs, and no further T cell sorting was done. RNA quality was checked with an Agilent 2100 Bioanalyzer and agarose gel, and concentration with a NanoDrop 2000. The method behind the library was multiplex PCR. The data were produced on an Illumina HiSeq 4000. CDR3 regions were amplified by Arm-PCR with iRepertoire HTBI primers to construct TCR beta libraries. Before sequencing, the PCR products went through gel purification. As for the authors' bioinformatics: Gene usage analysis of CDR3 amino acid clonotypes used the roughly 60 TRBV and about 15 TRBJ segments found across samples. COPE and FqMerger were used to merge filtered high-quality paired reads into contigs. Contigs were aligned with BLAST to IMGT TRBV, TRBD and TRBJ reference genes, and CDR3 was defined per IMGT. Highly expanded clones were defined as clonotypes with a frequency above 0.1%. Repertoire diversity was measured by Shannon entropy, and V-J evenness by the Gini coefficient. Public clonotypes were defined as clonotypes shared by more than one individual. TCRdb's own reprocessing of the public reads used fastp at Q25 and MiXCR and kept productive beta chains. Every CDR3 protein is listed once, alongside the most common genes and DNA of its rows. The V and J calls reflect TCRdb's pipeline rather than the authors' work. Present in this sample are about half a million distinct CDR3 sequences, 20% to 25% of which were seen just once. Around 13% of the sample rests with the top ten.

The V and J ends are trimmed by 6 bases and 2 bases, leaving 21 bases between them. The CDR3, cysteine through phenylalanine, is 17 amino acids long. Solely the CDR3 DNA is kept, with 51 bases framed from the first base. Concerning this clonotype itself: The specificity of this receptor is unknown. It has no much larger one-base neighbor in the sample; base qualities were not kept.

Here the sequenced sample was peripheral blood mononuclear cells (PBMCs), taken when the disease was refractory, from a patient treated with antithyroid drugs. The sequence was collected from a female donor with Graves disease. The rearranged segments are TRBV12-3 or TRBV12-4 and TRBJ2-3, with the D gene not clear enough to name. The CDR3 has the sequence CASSRLVRLRTTDTQYF. The DNA sequence reads TGTGCCAGCAGCCGTCTAGTCAGGTTAAGGACCACAGATACGCAGTATTTT.